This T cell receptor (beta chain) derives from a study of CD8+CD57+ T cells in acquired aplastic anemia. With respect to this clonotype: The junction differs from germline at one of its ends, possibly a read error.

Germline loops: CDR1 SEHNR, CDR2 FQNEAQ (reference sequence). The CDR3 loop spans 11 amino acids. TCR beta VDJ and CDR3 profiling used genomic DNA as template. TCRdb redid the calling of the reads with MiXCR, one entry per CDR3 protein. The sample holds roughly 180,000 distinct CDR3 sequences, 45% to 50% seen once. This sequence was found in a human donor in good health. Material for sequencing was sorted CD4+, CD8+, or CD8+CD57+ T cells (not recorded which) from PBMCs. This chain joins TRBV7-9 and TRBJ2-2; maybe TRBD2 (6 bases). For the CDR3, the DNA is TGTGCCAGCAGCCCAGGTAGCGGACCCGTTTTT. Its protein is CASSPGSGPVF.